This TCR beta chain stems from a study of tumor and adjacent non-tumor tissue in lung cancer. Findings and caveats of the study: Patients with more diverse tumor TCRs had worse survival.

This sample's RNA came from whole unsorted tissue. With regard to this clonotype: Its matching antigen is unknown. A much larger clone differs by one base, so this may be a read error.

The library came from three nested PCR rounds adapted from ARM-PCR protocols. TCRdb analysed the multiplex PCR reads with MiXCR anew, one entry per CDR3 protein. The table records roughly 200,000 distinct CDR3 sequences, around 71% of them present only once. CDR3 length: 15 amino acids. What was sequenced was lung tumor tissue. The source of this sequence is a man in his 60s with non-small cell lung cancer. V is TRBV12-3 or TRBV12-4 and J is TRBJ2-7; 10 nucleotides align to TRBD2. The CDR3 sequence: CASSSSGGASCEQYF. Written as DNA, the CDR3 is TGTGCCAGCAGTTCCAGCGGGGGGGCCTCCTGCGAGCAGTACTTC.